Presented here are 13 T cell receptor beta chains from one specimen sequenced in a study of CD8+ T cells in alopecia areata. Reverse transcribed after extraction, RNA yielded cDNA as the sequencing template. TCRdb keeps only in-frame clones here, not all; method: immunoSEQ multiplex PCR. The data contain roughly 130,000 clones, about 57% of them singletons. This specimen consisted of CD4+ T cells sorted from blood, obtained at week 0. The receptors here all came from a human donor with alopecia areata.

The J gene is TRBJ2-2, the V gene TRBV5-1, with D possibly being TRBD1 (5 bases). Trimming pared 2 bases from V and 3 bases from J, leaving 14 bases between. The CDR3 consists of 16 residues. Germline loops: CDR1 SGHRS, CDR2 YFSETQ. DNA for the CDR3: TGCGCCAGCAGCTTCCTTGGACATAGCTACACCGGGGAGCTGTTTTTT. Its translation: CASSFLGHSYTGELFF.

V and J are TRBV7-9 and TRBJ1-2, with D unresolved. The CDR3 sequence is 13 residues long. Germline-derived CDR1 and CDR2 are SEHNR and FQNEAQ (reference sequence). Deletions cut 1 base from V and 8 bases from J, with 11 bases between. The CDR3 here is CASSLGGGWGYTF. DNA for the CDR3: TGTGCCAGCAGCTTAGGAGGAGGATGGGGCTACACCTTC. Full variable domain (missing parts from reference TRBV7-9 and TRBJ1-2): DTGVSQNPRHKITKRGQNVTFRCDPISEHNRLYWYRQTLGQGPEFLTYFQNEAQLEKSRLLSDRFSAERPKGSFSTLEIQRTEQGDSAMYLCASSLGGGWGYTFGSGTRLTVV.

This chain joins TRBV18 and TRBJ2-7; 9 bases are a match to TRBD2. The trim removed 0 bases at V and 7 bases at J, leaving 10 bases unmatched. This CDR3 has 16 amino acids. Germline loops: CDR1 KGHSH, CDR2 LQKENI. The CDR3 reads CASSPPFGGGAMEQYF. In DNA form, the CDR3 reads TGTGCCAGCTCACCACCGTTCGGCGGGGGGGCGATGGAGCAGTACTTC.

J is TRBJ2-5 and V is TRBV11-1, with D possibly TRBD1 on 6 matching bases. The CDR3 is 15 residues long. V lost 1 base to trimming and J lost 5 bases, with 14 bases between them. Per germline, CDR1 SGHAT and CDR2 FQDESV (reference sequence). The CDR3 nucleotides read TGTGCCAGCAGCTTAGGGGCAGGGGCTGATGAGACCCAGTACTTC. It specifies CASSLGAGADETQYF.

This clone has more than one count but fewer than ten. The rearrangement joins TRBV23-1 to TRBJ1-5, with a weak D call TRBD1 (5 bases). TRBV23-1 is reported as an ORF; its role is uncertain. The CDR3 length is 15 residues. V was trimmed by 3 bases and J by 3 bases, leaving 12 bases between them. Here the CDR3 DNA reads TGCGCCAGCAGTCACCAGGAACAGGACAATCAGCCCCAGCATTTT. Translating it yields CASSHQEQDNQPQHF.

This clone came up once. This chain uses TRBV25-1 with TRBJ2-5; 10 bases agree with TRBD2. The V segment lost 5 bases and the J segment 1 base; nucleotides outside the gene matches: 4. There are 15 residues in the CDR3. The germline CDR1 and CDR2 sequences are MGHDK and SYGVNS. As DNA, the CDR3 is TGTGCCAGCAGTTACAGCGGGAGGGCCCAAGAGACCCAGTACTTC. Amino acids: CASSYSGRAQETQYF.

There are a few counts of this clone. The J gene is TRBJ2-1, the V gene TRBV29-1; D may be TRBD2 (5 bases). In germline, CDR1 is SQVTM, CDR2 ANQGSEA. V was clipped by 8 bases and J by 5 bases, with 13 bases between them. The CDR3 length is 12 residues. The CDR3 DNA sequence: TGCAGCACTACTGAGGGTGACAATGAGCAGTTCTTC. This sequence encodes CSTTEGDNEQFF.

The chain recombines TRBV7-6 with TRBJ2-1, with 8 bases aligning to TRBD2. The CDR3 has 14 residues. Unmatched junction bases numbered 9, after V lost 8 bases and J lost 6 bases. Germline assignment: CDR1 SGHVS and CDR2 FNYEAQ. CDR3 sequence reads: CASRRGGRFNEQFF. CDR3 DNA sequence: TGTGCCAGCCGACGGGGGGGCCGGTTCAATGAGCAGTTCTTC.

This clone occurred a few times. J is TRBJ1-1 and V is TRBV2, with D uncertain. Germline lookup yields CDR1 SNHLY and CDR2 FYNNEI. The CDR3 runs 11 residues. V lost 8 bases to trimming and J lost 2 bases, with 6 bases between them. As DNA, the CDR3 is TGTGCCAGCGGTGGCAACACTGAAGCTTTCTTT. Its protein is CASGGNTEAFF.

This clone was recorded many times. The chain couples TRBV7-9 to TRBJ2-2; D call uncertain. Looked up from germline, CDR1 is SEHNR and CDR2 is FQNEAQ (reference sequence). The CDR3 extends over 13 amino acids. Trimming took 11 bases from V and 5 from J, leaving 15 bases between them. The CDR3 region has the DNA TGTGCCCCTACCACCCCGATGACCGGGGAGCTGTTTTTT. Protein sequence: CAPTTPMTGELFF. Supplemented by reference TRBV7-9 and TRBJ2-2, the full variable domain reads DTGVSQNPRHKITKRGQNVTFRCDPISEHNRLYWYRQTLGQGPEFLTYFQNEAQLEKSRLLSDRFSAERPKGSFSTLEIQRTEQGDSAMYLCAPTTPMTGELFFGEGSRLTVL.

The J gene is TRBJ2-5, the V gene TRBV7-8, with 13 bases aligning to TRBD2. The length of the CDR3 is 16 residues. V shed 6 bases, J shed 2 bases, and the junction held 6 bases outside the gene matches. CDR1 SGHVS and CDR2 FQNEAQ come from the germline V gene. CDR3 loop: CASRETSGRGQETQYF. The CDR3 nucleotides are TGTGCCAGCAGAGAAACTAGCGGGAGGGGGCAAGAGACCCAGTACTTC.

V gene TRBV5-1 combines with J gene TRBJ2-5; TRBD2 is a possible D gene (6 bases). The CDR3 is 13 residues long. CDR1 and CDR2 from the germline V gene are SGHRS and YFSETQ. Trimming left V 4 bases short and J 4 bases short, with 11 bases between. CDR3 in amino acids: CASSLPRGETQYF. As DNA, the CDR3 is TGCGCCAGCAGCCTCCCGCGGGGAGAGACCCAGTACTTC.

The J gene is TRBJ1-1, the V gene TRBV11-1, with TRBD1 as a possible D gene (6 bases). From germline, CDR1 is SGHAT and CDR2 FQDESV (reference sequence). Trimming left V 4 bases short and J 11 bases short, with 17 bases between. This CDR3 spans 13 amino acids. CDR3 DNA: TGTGCCAGCAGCTCGCTTAATCCCGGGGGCGCTTTCTTT. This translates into CASSSLNPGGAFF.